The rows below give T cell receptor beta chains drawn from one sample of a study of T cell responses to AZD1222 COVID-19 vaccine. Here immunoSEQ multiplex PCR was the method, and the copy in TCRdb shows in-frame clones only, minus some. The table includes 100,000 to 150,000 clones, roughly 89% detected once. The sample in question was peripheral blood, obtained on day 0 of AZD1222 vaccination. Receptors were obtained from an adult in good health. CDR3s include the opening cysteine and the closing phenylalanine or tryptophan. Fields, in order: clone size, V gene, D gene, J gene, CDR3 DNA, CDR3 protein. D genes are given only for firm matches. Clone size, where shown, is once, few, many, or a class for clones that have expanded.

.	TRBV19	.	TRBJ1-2	TGTGCCAGTAGCCCGGGACTCAACTATGGCTACACCTTC	CASSPGLNYGYTF
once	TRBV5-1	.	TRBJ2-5	TGCGCCAGCAGCTTGTTCGGCTACCAAGAGACCCAGTACTTC	CASSLFGYQETQYF
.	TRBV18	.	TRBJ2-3	TGTGCCAGCTCACCGACAGATACAGATACGCAGTATTTT	CASSPTDTDTQYF
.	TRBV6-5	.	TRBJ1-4	TGTGCCAGCAGTTACTCGAGGGGAGCGACTAATGAAAAACTGTTTTTT	CASSYSRGATNEKLFF
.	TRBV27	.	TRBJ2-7	TGTGCCAGCAGTTTAGCCAGCGGCTACGAGCAGTACTTC	CASSLASGYEQYF
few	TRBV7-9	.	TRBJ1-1	TGTGCCAGCAGCCCGACCGGGGTCCCCACTGAAGCTTTCTTT	CASSPTGVPTEAFF
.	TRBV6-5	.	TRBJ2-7	TGTGCCAGCAGTAAGCAGGGAGGATACGAGCAGTACTTC	CASSKQGGYEQYF
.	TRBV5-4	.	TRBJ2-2	TGTGCCAGCGTTTGGGGAACCGGGGAGCTGTTTTTT	CASVWGTGELFF
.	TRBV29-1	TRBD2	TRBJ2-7	TGCAGCGTTGAGGGTCTAGCGGGAGGGCCTGGGTCCTACGAGCAGTACTTC	CSVEGLAGGPGSYEQYF
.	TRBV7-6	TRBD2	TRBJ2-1	TGTGCCAGCAGCTTCGTCTGGGGAGCTAGCGGGAGGAATGAGCAGTTCTTC	CASSFVWGASGRNEQFF
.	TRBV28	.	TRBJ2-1	TGTGCCAGCAGTTCAGCCGGGACTTCCCTTAAGAATGAGCAGTTCTTC	CASSSAGTSLKNEQFF
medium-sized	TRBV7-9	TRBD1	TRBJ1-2	TGTGCCAGCAGCGCGGACAGGGGTGGCTACACCTTC	CASSADRGGYTF
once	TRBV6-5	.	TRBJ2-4	TGTGCCAGCAGTTACGGTGCAGACATTCAGTACTTC	CASSYGADIQYF
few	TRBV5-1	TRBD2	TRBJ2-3	TGCGCCAGCAGCCTAAGCGGGGGGACAACGTGGGATACGCAGTATTTT	CASSLSGGTTWDTQYF
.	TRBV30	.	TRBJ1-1	TGTGCCTGGACGAGGGATGACACTGAAGCTTTCTTT	CAWTRDDTEAFF
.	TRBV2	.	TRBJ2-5	TGTGCCAGCAGGACCAATATGGAGACCCAGTACTTC	CASRTNMETQYF
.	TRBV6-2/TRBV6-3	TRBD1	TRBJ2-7	TGTGCCAGCAGTGTCGACAGGGTCAGTGCCTACGAGCAGTACTTC	CASSVDRVSAYEQYF
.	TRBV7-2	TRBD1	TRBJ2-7	TGTGCCAGCAGCCTAAGGACAGGGTCCTCCTACGAGCAGTACTTC	CASSLRTGSSYEQYF
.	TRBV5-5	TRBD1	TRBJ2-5	TGTGCCAGCAGCTTGGCCGGGACAGGCTCCCAAGAGACCCAGTACTTC	CASSLAGTGSQETQYF
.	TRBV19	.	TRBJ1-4	TGTGCCAGTAGAGCTGGGAGGGGATCTAATGAAAAACTGTTTTTT	CASRAGRGSNEKLFF
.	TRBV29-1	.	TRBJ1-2	TGCAGCGTTGAAGGAGCCATTAACTATGGCTACACCTTC	CSVEGAINYGYTF
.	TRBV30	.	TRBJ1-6	TGTGCCTGGAGTCGGGACTGGTTGAATTCACCCCTCCACTTT	CAWSRDWLNSPLHF
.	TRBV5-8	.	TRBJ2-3	TGTGCCAGCAGCTTGGCACTAGCCACAGATACGCAGTATTTT	CASSLALATDTQYF
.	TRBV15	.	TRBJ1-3	TGTGCCACCAGCAGAGATTGGATGGGTGGGACTGGAAACACCATATATTTT	CATSRDWMGGTGNTIYF
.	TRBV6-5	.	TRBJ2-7	TGTGCCAGCGGGGACCCCCGCTACGAGCAGTACTTC	CASGDPRYEQYF
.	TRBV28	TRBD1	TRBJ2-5	TGTGCCAGCAGCCACAGACAGGGGGCTGTAGAGACCCAGTACTTC	CASSHRQGAVETQYF
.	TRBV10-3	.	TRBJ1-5	TGTGCCATCGGTGGGAGCAATCAGCCCCAGCATTTT	CAIGGSNQPQHF
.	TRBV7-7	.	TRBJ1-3	TGTGCCAGCAGCTTAGGCCGGGCCGCTGGAAACACCATATATTTT	CASSLGRAAGNTIYF
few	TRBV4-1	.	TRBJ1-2	TGCGCCAGCAGCCAGGCCTCCAGCGGAGGGGGTTGGTATGGCTACACCTTC	CASSQASSGGGWYGYTF
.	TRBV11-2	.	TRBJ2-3	TGTGCCAGCAGCTTAGGCGGGGCAGGGTCCACAGATACGCAGTATTTT	CASSLGGAGSTDTQYF
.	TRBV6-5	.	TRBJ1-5	TGTGCCAGCTCGGTGGGGCAGCCCCAGCATTTT	CASSVGQPQHF
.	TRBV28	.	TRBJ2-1	TGTGCCAGCAGTTTACGGCAGGGTCCGAGCTCCTACAATGAGCAGTTCTTC	CASSLRQGPSSYNEQFF
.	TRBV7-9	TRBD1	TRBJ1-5	TGTGCCAGCAGCCGAGGACAGGGCGGCAATCAGCCCCAGCATTTT	CASSRGQGGNQPQHF
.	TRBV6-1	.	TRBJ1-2	TGTGCCAGCAGTGATCGGACAGCTGATAGGATCTATGGCTACACCTTC	CASSDRTADRIYGYTF
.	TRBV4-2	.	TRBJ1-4	TGTGCCAGCAGCCAGTCCCCCGGCGGGGGGGTAAATGAAAAACTGTTTTTT	CASSQSPGGGVNEKLFF
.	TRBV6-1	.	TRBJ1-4	TGTGCCAGCAGTGAGGGAGGGGAAGGGCAAAAACTGTTTTTT	CASSEGGEGQKLFF
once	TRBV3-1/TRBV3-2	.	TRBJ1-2	TGTGCCAGCAGCCAAGATAGTCAGGGAAAGCATGGCTACACCTTC	CASSQDSQGKHGYTF
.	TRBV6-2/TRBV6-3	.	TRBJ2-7	TGTGCCAGCAGTAACTCCTACGAGCAGTACTTC	CASSNSYEQYF
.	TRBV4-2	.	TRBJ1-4	TGTGCCAGCAGCCGCGGAGATGCAACTAATGAAAAACTGTTTTTT	CASSRGDATNEKLFF
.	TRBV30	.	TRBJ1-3	TGTGCCTGGACAGGAAGGGCTATCTCTGGAAACACCATATATTTT	CAWTGRAISGNTIYF
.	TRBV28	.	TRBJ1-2	TGTGCCAGCAGTTTTGTCGCTAGGGATAACTATGGCTACACCTTC	CASSFVARDNYGYTF
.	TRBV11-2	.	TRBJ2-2	TGTGCCAGCAGCTCCGGGACAAGAGCGAACACCGGGGAGCTGTTTTTT	CASSSGTRANTGELFF
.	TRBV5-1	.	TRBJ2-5	TGCGCCAGCAGAACAGACACAGAGACCCAGTACTTC	CASRTDTETQYF
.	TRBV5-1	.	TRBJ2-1	TGCGCCAGCAGCCCCGGACAGCCCACAGGGAGCTCCTACAATGAGCAGTTCTTC	CASSPGQPTGSSYNEQFF
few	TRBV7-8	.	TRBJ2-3	TGTGCCAGCAGCTACATGGACTGGGAGCACACAGATACGCAGTATTTT	CASSYMDWEHTDTQYF
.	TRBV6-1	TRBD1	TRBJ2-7	TGTGCCAGCAGTGAGTCTGGGACAGGGGATCCCTACGAGCAGTACTTC	CASSESGTGDPYEQYF
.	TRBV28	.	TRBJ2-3	TGTGCCAGCAGTTCGGTACAGATCACAGATACGCAGTATTTT	CASSSVQITDTQYF
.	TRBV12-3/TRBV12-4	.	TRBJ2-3	TGTGCCAGCAGTTTAGCGCCAGATACGCAGTATTTT	CASSLAPDTQYF
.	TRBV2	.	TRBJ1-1	TGTGCCAGCAGTGATCTTGTCATGAACACTGAAGCTTTCTTT	CASSDLVMNTEAFF
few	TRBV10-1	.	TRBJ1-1	TGCGCCAGCAGTTCTCAATTTGGTGGGACTGAAGCTTTCTTT	CASSSQFGGTEAFF